This TCR beta chain was captured in a study of T cells in Graves' hyperthyroidism and ophthalmopathy. Study-wide results and caveats: Appearing also in blood were most of the thyroid clonotypes expanded above 0.001.

Uncontrolled infection, other autoimmune disease, pregnancy and lactation each barred patients from inclusion. Amplification yielded TCR beta CDR3 regions, with RNA transcripts as the source. The HTBI primer set was used in a first-round RT-PCR of the TCR CDR3. TCRdb passed the multiplex PCR reads through MiXCR, listing each CDR3 protein once. Among more than 550,000 distinct CDR3 sequences listed, 45% were seen once. This clonotype has a count of ten or more. Its antigen remains unidentified. The CDR3 covers 12 residues. The V and J ends lost 5 bases and 5 bases respectively, with 9 bases between them. CDR1 is SGHTA and CDR2 is FQGNSA in the germline V gene.

This TCR derives from an adult man with Graves' disease, either hyperthyroidism or ophthalmopathy (not recorded which). The sample taken for sequencing was peripheral blood or thyroid tissue (not recorded which). V gene TRBV7-2 combines with J gene TRBJ2-5, with unresolved D. CDR3 protein: CASSIARETQYF. The CDR3 bases are TGTGCCAGCAGCATCGCGCGGGAGACCCAGTACTTC.